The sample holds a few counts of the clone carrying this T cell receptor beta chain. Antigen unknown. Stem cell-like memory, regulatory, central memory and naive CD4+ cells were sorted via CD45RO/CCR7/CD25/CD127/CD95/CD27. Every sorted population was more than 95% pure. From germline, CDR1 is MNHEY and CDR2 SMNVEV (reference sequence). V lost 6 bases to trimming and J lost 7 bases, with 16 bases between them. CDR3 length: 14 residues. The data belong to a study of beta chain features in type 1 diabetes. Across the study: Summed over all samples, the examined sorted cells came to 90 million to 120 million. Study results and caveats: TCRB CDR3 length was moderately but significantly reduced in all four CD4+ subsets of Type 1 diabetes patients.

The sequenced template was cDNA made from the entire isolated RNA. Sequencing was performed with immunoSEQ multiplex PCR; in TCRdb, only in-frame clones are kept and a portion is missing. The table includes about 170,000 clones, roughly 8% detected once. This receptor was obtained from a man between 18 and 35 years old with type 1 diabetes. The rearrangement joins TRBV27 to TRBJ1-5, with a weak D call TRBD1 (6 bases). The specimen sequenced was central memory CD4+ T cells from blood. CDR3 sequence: CASRTRGVSQPQHF. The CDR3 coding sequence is TGTGCCAGCAGGACCAGGGGAGTAAGCCAGCCCCAGCATTTT.